A single sample gave rise to the 10 T cell receptor beta chains below, sequenced in a study of naive CD8 T cells in extremely preterm neonates. Produced via immunoSEQ multiplex PCR; TCRdb's table is partial and in-frame only. The sample carries 5,500 to 9,000 clones, nearly 98% recorded once. Sequenced sample: naive CD8+ T cells from blood. The receptors here all came from a human donor in good health.

This clone came up once. The chain uses TRBV30 and TRBJ2-1; D call uncertain. The CDR3 is 13 amino acids. The V and J ends lost 0 bases and 3 bases respectively, with 6 bases between them. Per the germline V gene, CDR1 is GTSNPN and CDR2 is SVGIG (reference sequence). The CDR3 sequence: CAWSVLNYNEQFF. In DNA form, the CDR3 reads TGTGCCTGGAGTGTACTAAACTACAATGAGCAGTTCTTC.

The chain couples TRBV27 to TRBJ1-2; tentatively, D is TRBD1 (5 bases). This CDR3 spans 14 amino acids. Trimming shortened V by 2 bases and J by 4 bases, and 11 bases separated the two germline ends. CDR1 is MNHEY and CDR2 is SMNVEV in the germline V gene (reference sequence). The CDR3 nucleotides read TGTGCCAGCAGTTTAACAGGACGCCCCTATGGCTACACCTTC. Protein: CASSLTGRPYGYTF.

This chain links TRBV12-5 with TRBJ2-1, with 7 bases aligning to TRBD2. The CDR3 length is 15 residues. The J segment lost 7 bases and the V segment lost 4 bases, leaving 10 bases of the junction unmatched. Germline V gene lookup returns CDR1 LGHNT and CDR2 FRNRAP. For the CDR3, the DNA is TGTGCTAGTGGTTCCTTCGGGGAGGGTAGAAATGAGCAGTTCTTC. Residues: CASGSFGEGRNEQFF.

The chain combines TRBV7-8 with TRBJ1-1; D is ambiguous. CDR3 size: 14 residues. Germline loops: CDR1 SGHVS, CDR2 FQNEAQ. V gave up 0 bases and J gave up 5 bases, with 10 bases separating them. CDR3 sequence reads: CASSLAPGRTEAFF. The DNA for the CDR3 is TGTGCCAGCAGCTTAGCGCCTGGGAGGACTGAAGCTTTCTTT.

The rearrangement links TRBV9 to TRBJ2-7; D is possibly TRBD1 (5 bases). Germline loops: CDR1 SGDLS, CDR2 YYNGEE. V was trimmed by 0 bases and J by 2 bases, leaving 12 bases between them. The length of the CDR3 is 15 residues. The CDR3 is CASSVADSPTYEQYF. The CDR3 DNA sequence: TGTGCCAGCAGCGTAGCCGACAGCCCCACCTACGAGCAGTACTTC.

This chain uses TRBV11-2 with TRBJ2-1, with 8 positions matching TRBD2. This CDR3 has 14 residues. J lost 5 bases, V lost 9 bases, and 9 bases had no gene match. Germline V lookup: CDR1 SGHAT, CDR2 FQNNGV. CDR3 amino acids: CASSPRTSHNEQFF. CDR3 in DNA: TGTGCCAGTTCCCCCCGGACTAGCCACAATGAGCAGTTCTTC.

The chain uses TRBV5-6 and TRBJ1-1; weak D call: TRBD1 (5 bases). Trimming removed 1 base from V and 5 bases from J, with 6 bases in between. The CDR3 has 12 amino acids. Per the germline V gene, CDR1 is SGHDT and CDR2 is YYEEEE. The CDR3 sequence is CASSLRGTEAFF. CDR3 nucleotides: TGTGCCAGCAGCTTGCGGGGGACTGAAGCTTTCTTT.

The chain employs TRBV19 and TRBJ1-1; D perhaps matches TRBD1 (5 bases). The CDR3 covers 15 residues. Trimming cost V 3 bases and J 5 bases, with 16 bases left between them. CDR1 LNHDA and CDR2 SQIVND come from the germline V gene (reference sequence). The DNA for the CDR3 is TGTGCCAGTAGTATTTGGGGGGGATTGAGGACTGAAGCTTTCTTT. Amino acid sequence: CASSIWGGLRTEAFF.

V and J are TRBV2 and TRBJ2-3; D possibly corresponds to TRBD2 (7 bases). From germline, CDR1 is SNHLY and CDR2 FYNNEI. Trimming shortened V by 5 bases and J by 3 bases, and 15 bases separated the two germline ends. The CDR3 is 15 amino acids. The CDR3 nucleotides are TGTGCCAGCAGTAGAGGGGGGGTTTTGACAGATACGCAGTATTTT. It yields the protein CASSRGGVLTDTQYF.

The chain is built from TRBV13 and TRBJ1-2, with D uncertain. In germline, CDR1 is PRHDT, CDR2 FYEKMQ (reference sequence). This CDR3 is 15 amino acids long. V was pared by 5 bases and J by 0 bases, with 13 bases between. The CDR3 here is CASSLTESPNYGYTF. As DNA, the CDR3 is TGTGCCAGCAGCCTTACGGAGTCCCCTAACTATGGCTACACCTTC.